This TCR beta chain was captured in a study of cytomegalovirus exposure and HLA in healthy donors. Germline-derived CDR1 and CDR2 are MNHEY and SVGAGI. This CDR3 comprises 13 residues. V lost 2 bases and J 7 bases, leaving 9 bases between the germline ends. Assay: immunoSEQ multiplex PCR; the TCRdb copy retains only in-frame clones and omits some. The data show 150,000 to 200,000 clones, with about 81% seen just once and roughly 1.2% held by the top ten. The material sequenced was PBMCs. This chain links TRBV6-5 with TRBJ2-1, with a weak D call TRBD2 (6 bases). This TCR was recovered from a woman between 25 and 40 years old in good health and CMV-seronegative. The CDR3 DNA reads TGTGCCAGCAGTTACCTCGGGGGAAATGAGCAGTTCTTC. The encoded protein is CASSYLGGNEQFF.